One sample yielded the 25 T cell receptor beta chains listed below, sequenced in a study of CD8 T cells in ankylosing spondylitis. TCRdb independently ran MiXCR on the 5' RACE reads; one entry per CDR3 protein. The sample shows roughly 120,000 distinct CDR3 sequences, 6% to 8.5% of them seen only once. The sample consisted of blood, either unsorted or a sorted T cell fraction (not recorded which). The receptors originated from a male donor with ankylosing spondylitis or in good health (not recorded which).

This clonotype has ten or more counts. The rearrangement links TRBV5-1 to TRBJ1-6; 8 bases align to TRBD1. The CDR3 runs to 14 residues. V dropped 4 bases and J dropped 10; count of bases not matched to a gene: 7. In germline, CDR1 is SGHRS, CDR2 YFSETQ. The CDR3 protein is CASSQDRESSPLHF. CDR3 coding DNA: TGCGCCAGCAGCCAGGACAGGGAAAGCTCACCCCTCCACTTT.

The chain employs TRBV5-1 and TRBJ2-6; 7 positions agree with TRBD1. The CDR3 has 17 amino acids. J was trimmed by 0 bases and V by 0 bases; bases with no gene match: 3. Per germline, CDR1 SGHRS and CDR2 YFSETQ. CDR3 sequence reads: CASSLVAGGSGANVLTF. The CDR3 DNA follows: TGCGCCAGCAGCTTGGTGGCAGGGGGCTCTGGGGCCAACGTCCTGACTTTC.

This clonotype was found many times. This sequence joins TRBV20-1 and TRBJ1-5; TRBD1 is a possible D gene (5 bases). Germline V lookup: CDR1 DFQATT, CDR2 SNEGSKA (reference sequence). V was trimmed by 2 bases and J by 12 bases, leaving 20 bases between them. The CDR3 has 14 amino acids. CDR3 protein: CSARPGEVPGRQHF. The CDR3 nucleotides are TGCAGTGCTAGACCGGGTGAGGTCCCGGGGCGCCAGCATTTT.

This clonotype has at least ten counts. The chain joins TRBV10-3 to TRBJ2-3, with D possibly TRBD2 on 6 matching bases. CDR3 length equals 16 residues. Trimming stripped 7 bases from V and 4 bases from J, with 21 bases between. CDR1 and CDR2 (germline): ENHRY, SYGVKD. The CDR3 sequence: CAITDPGTQSADTQYF. The CDR3 coding sequence is TGTGCCATCACCGACCCAGGGACTCAGTCCGCAGATACGCAGTATTTT.

This clonotype was seen many times. The chain is built from TRBV5-1 and TRBJ2-7, with D uncertain. Germline CDR1 and CDR2: SGHRS and YFSETQ. The length of the CDR3 is 14 residues. V dropped 5 bases and J dropped 1 base, with 13 bases sitting between them. This CDR3 reads CASRKDTPSYEQYF. In DNA form, the CDR3 reads TGCGCCAGCAGGAAAGACACCCCTTCCTACGAGCAGTACTTC.

Many counts were recorded for this clonotype. The rearrangement links TRBV9 to TRBJ1-5, with 11 bases identical to TRBD1. The germline V gene has CDR1 SGDLS and CDR2 YYNGEE. This CDR3 is built from 16 residues. Unmatched junction bases numbered 5, after V lost 3 bases and J lost 3 bases. The CDR3 DNA follows: TGTGCCAGCAGCGCGGGGACAGGGGGACCCAATCAGCCCCAGCATTTT. It translates to CASSAGTGGPNQPQHF.

This clonotype was observed at least ten times. The chain has TRBV24-1 and TRBJ2-7; 12 bases map to TRBD1. Losses at the gene ends were 2 bases for V and 5 bases for J; bases not matched to a gene: 9. The germline gives CDR1 KGHDR, CDR2 SFDVKD. The CDR3 has 17 amino acids. The CDR3 DNA is TGTGCCACCAGTGATTCCCCGGGACAGGGGGCTGGCAACGAGCAGTACTTC. Residues: CATSDSPGQGAGNEQYF.

This clonotype has a single count. This chain links TRBV7-3 with TRBJ1-1; a possible D gene is TRBD1 (5 bases). This CDR3 spans 13 amino acids. V lost 4 bases and J lost 4, with 10 bases in between. Germline V gene data show CDR1 as SGHTA and CDR2 as FQGTGA. The CDR3 sequence is CASSSRQFTEAFF. CDR3 sequence (DNA): TGTGCCAGCAGCTCCAGACAGTTCACTGAAGCTTTCTTT. Combining the CDR3 with reference TRBV7-3 and TRBJ1-1 gives the whole variable domain GAGVSQTPSNKVTEKGKYVELRCDPISGHTALYWYRQSLGQGPEFLIYFQGTGAADDSGLPNDRFFAVRPEGSVSTLKIQRTERGDSAVYLCASSSRQFTEAFFGQGTRLTVV.

This clonotype was found many times. Mismatch with germline at one junction end may stem from a read error. V usage is TRBV20-1 and J usage is TRBJ2-1, with 7 bases matching TRBD2. This CDR3 is 14 amino acids long. Germline V gene lookup returns CDR1 DFQATT and CDR2 SNEGSKA (reference sequence). DNA of the CDR3: TGCAGTGCTAGTAGGCGGGAGTGGGAAAATGATATGAACTTC. It specifies CSASRREWENDMNF.

This clonotype was counted at least ten times. The chain recombines TRBV29-1 with TRBJ2-7, with D possibly matching TRBD1 (6 bases). V was trimmed by 7 bases and J by 4 bases, leaving 14 bases between them. The CDR3 loop spans 12 amino acids. Germline CDR1 reads SQVTM; CDR2 reads ANQGSEA. CDR3 in amino acids: CSAITGTYEQYF. The CDR3 DNA reads as TGCAGCGCCATTACAGGGACGTACGAGCAGTACTTC.

This clonotype appeared many times. The V gene is TRBV18, the J gene TRBJ2-7, with D possibly being TRBD1 (5 bases). CDR1 and CDR2 from the germline V gene are KGHSH and LQKENI. V gave up 0 bases and J gave up 2 bases, with 11 bases separating them. This CDR3 contains 15 residues. CDR3 amino acids: CASSPPTGRTYEQYF. CDR3 bases: TGTGCCAGCTCACCACCCACAGGCCGCACCTACGAGCAGTACTTC. The whole variable domain, filled in from reference TRBV18 and TRBJ2-7, reads NAGVMQNPRHLVRRRGQEARLRCSPMKGHSHVYWYRQLPEEGLKFMVYLQKENIIDESGMPKERFSAEFPKEGPSILRIQQVVRGDSAAYFCASSPPTGRTYEQYFGPGTRLTVT.

At least ten counts were recorded for this clonotype. The chain employs TRBV27 and TRBJ1-4, with D tentatively TRBD1 (5 bases). V was clipped by 4 bases and J by 3 bases, with 12 bases between them. CDR1 is MNHEY, CDR2 SMNVEV, per germline (reference sequence). This CDR3 is 15 amino acids long. CDR3 sequence reads: CASSSGGFANEKLFF. CDR3 nucleotides: TGTGCCAGCAGTTCGGGGGGGTTTGCTAATGAAAAACTGTTTTTT. Combining the CDR3 with reference TRBV27 and TRBJ1-4 gives the whole variable domain EAQVTQNPRYLITVTGKKLTVTCSQNMNHEYMSWYRQDPGLGLRQIYYSMNVEVTDKGDVPEGYKVSRKEKRNFPLILESPSPNQTSLYFCASSSGGFANEKLFFGSGTQLSVL.

This clonotype was detected many times. The chain employs TRBV7-8 and TRBJ2-2; 7 bases are a match to TRBD2. Per germline, CDR1 SGHVS and CDR2 FQNEAQ. The V and J ends lost 4 bases and 2 bases, in that order; junction bases with no gene match: 4. The CDR3 extends over 15 amino acids. The chain's CDR3 is CASSSSGTNTGELFF. For the CDR3, the DNA is TGTGCCAGCAGCTCTAGCGGCACCAACACCGGGGAGCTGTTTTTT.

This clonotype was counted a few times. The V call is TRBV28, the J call TRBJ2-7; D is uncertain. Germline V gene sequence: CDR1 MDHEN, CDR2 SYDVKM. The CDR3 extends over 13 amino acids. Trimming cost V 3 bases and J 3 bases, with 9 bases left between them. The DNA for the CDR3 is TGTGCCAGCAGTTTTTGGAGATACTACGAGCAGTACTTC. Its translation: CASSFWRYYEQYF.

This clonotype was counted at least ten times. This chain connects TRBV20-1 to TRBJ2-7, with D hard to call. Germline CDR1 is DFQATT and CDR2 is SNEGSKA (reference sequence). The ends were cut back, 0 bases at V and 4 bases at J, with 10 bases in the middle. The CDR3 sequence is 13 residues long. In DNA form, the CDR3 reads TGCAGTGCTAGAGAGAGTTGGGTTTACGAGCAGTACTTC. This sequence encodes CSARESWVYEQYF.

This clonotype was observed at least ten times. J is TRBJ1-1 and V is TRBV20-1; D unclear. Trimming removed 0 bases at V and 3 bases at J, with 14 bases between. This CDR3 region has 15 residues. Germline CDR1 and CDR2: DFQATT and SNEGSKA (reference sequence). The CDR3 protein is CSARDGRGSDTEAFF. In DNA form, the CDR3 reads TGCAGTGCTAGAGATGGCCGGGGATCTGACACTGAAGCTTTCTTT.

The V gene is TRBV10-3, the J gene TRBJ1-1, with D possibly being TRBD1 (5 bases). Germline V CDR1 and CDR2: ENHRY, SYGVKD. V was pared by 10 bases and J by 1 base, with 7 bases between. The CDR3 spans 11 residues. The CDR3 sequence: CATGTNTEAFF. Here the CDR3 DNA reads TGTGCCACCGGGACGAACACTGAAGCTTTCTTT.

This clonotype appeared many times. This sequence joins TRBV2 and TRBJ2-2, with TRBD1 identical over 9 bases. Trimming at V came to 4 bases and at J to 4 bases, leaving 7 bases not matched to a gene. The CDR3 is 16 amino acids. Looked up from germline, CDR1 is SNHLY and CDR2 is FYNNEI. Here the CDR3 DNA reads TGTGCCAGCAGTGTCTCCGGGACAGGGCTCACCGGGGAGCTGTTTTTT. Its protein product is CASSVSGTGLTGELFF.

This clonotype was counted ten times or more. The V gene is TRBV5-1, the J gene TRBJ2-5; D remains ambiguous. CDR3 length: 15 residues. V was trimmed by 0 bases and J by 1 base, leaving 10 bases between them. Germline CDR1 SGHRS, CDR2 YFSETQ. The DNA for the CDR3 is TGCGCCAGCAGCTTGGTGCCTGCACCCCAAGAGACCCAGTACTTC. Protein product: CASSLVPAPQETQYF.

This clonotype has a count of ten or more. The chain uses TRBV20-1 and TRBJ2-5; 7 nucleotides line up with TRBD2. Germline lookup yields CDR1 DFQATT and CDR2 SNEGSKA (reference sequence). Trimming cost V 5 bases and J 1 base; bases outside gene matches: 10. The CDR3 loop spans 15 amino acids. In nucleotides, the CDR3 is TGCAGTGCTTTCCAAGCGGGGATGGGCCAAGAGACCCAGTACTTC. This translates into CSAFQAGMGQETQYF.

V gene TRBV7-9 combines with J gene TRBJ2-3; D is possibly TRBD1 or TRBD2 (5 bases each). Germline lookup yields CDR1 SEHNR and CDR2 FQNEAQ (reference sequence). The CDR3 covers 13 residues. Trimming left V 3 bases short and J 4 bases short, with 8 bases between. Here the CDR3 DNA reads TGTGCCAGCAGCTTTCCGGGACCAGATACGCAGTATTTT. Translated: CASSFPGPDTQYF.

This clonotype was picked up many times. The chain links TRBV6-1 to TRBJ1-5; D is unresolved. Looked up from germline, CDR1 is MNHNS and CDR2 is SASEGT. The CDR3 consists of 16 residues. Trimming took off 7 bases at V and 4 bases at J, with 20 bases between the two ends. DNA of the CDR3: TGTGCCAGCACCACCCCCGCAGCTACGAGTAATCAGCCCCAGCATTTT. It is translated as CASTTPAATSNQPQHF.

This clonotype showed up many times. The J gene is TRBJ2-1, the V gene TRBV15; 7 bases align to TRBD2. The length of the CDR3 is 15 residues. V lost 0 bases and J lost 3; bases outside the gene matches: 2. The germline CDR1 and CDR2 sequences are LNHNV and YYDKDF (reference sequence). Here the CDR3 reads CATSRDGTNYNEQFF. CDR3 nucleotide sequence: TGTGCCACCAGCAGAGATGGGACTAACTACAATGAGCAGTTCTTC.

The sample holds many counts of this clonotype. The chain is built from TRBV7-2 and TRBJ2-7; D is uncertain. Germline V gene lookup returns CDR1 SGHTA and CDR2 FQGNSA. The CDR3 has 13 residues. Trimming took 5 bases from V and 1 from J, leaving 9 bases between them. CDR3 residues: CASSVEPSYEQYF. The CDR3, as DNA: TGTGCCAGCAGCGTGGAGCCGTCCTACGAGCAGTACTTC.

This clonotype was seen at least ten times. The chain has TRBV29-1 and TRBJ2-7; 8 bases map to TRBD2. J was trimmed by 9 bases and V by 4 bases; bases with no gene match: 20. CDR1 and CDR2 from the germline V gene are SQVTM and ANQGSEA. This CDR3 is 16 amino acids long. CDR3: CSVGGLAGMTYEWQYF. In DNA form, the CDR3 reads TGCAGCGTTGGAGGTTTAGCGGGAATGACGTACGAGTGGCAGTACTTC.